This T cell receptor beta chain was captured by sequencing in a study of T cell responses to AZD1222 COVID-19 vaccine. General study points: Researchers took repertoire samples only after the peak T cell response had come. Seropositivity was recorded at baseline in only five to seven AZD1222 recipients. The donors showed a predominance of white British ancestry and of females, with possible underestimation of clonal diversity.

Germline loops: CDR1 MNHEY, CDR2 SVGAGI. This CDR3 has 13 residues. With V trimmed by 6 bases and J by 6 bases, 7 bases remained unmatched. Sequencing used immunoSEQ multiplex PCR; TCRdb keeps in-frame clones, though not all of them. Among fewer than 150,000 clones listed, about 91% were seen once. Details on this clone: Its specificity is unknown.

The chain joins TRBV6-5 to TRBJ1-2, with 7 bases identical to TRBD1. Sequences were derived from peripheral blood, sampled on day 0 of AZD1222 vaccination. This sequence was found in an adult in good health. CDR3 coding DNA: TGTGCCAGCAGGAAACAGGGGAAGGATGGCTACACCTTC. The encoded protein is CASRKQGKDGYTF.